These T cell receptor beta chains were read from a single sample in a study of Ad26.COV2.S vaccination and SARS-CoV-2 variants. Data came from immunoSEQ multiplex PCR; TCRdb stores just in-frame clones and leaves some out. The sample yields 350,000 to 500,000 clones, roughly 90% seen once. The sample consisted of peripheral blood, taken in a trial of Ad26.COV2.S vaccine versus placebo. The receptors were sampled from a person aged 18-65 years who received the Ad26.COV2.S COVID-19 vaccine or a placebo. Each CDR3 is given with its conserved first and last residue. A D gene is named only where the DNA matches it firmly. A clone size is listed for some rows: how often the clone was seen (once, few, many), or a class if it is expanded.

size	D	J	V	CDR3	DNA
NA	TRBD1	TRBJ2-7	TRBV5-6	CASSLWGQGDYEQYF	TGTGCCAGCAGCTTGTGGGGACAGGGGGACTACGAGCAGTACTTC
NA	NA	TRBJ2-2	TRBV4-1	CASSQVGDGTGELFF	TGCGCCAGCAGCCAAGTGGGGGACGGCACCGGGGAGCTGTTTTTT
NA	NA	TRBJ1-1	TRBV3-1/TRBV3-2	CASSQDLAQEAFF	TGTGCCAGCAGCCAAGACCTGGCCCAAGAAGCTTTCTTT
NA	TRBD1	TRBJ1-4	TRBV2	CASTRGRQGDEKLFF	TGTGCCAGCACCCGTGGTCGGCAGGGGGATGAAAAACTGTTTTTT
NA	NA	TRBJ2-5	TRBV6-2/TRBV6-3	CASSLGQYFGTQYF	NA
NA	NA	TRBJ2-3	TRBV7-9	CASSLPEEGADTQYF	TGTGCCAGCAGCTTACCAGAGGAGGGTGCAGATACGCAGTATTTT
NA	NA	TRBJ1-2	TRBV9	CASSRTAYGYTF	TGTGCCAGCAGCAGGACAGCCTATGGCTACACCTTC
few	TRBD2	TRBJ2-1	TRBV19	CASSMGWDYIYNEQFF	TGTGCCAGTAGCATGGGCTGGGACTACATCTACAATGAGCAGTTCTTC
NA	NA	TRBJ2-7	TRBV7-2	CASSLVPSSYEQYF	TGTGCCAGCAGCTTAGTCCCGAGCTCCTACGAGCAGTACTTC
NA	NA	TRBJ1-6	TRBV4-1	CASSQDRQTGYNSPLHF	TGCGCCAGCAGCCAAGATCGCCAGACAGGCTATAATTCACCCCTCCACTTT
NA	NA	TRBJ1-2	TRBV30	CAWSRQAANYGYTF	TGTGCCTGGAGCAGACAGGCAGCTAACTATGGCTACACCTTC
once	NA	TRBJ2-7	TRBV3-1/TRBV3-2	CASSQGQSYEQYF	TGTGCCAGCAGCCAAGGTCAGAGCTACGAGCAGTACTTC
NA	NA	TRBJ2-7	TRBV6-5	CASSYKAGVSYEQYF	TGTGCCAGCAGTTACAAGGCAGGTGTCTCCTACGAGCAGTACTTC
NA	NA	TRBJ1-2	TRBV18	CASSPGREAYTF	TGTGCCAGCTCACCAGGGAGGGAGGCATACACCTTC
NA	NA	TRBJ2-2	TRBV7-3	CASSPGAAGELFF	TGTGCCAGCAGCCCCGGGGCGGCCGGGGAGCTGTTTTTT
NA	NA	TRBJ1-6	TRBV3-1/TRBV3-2	CASLSRSPAVIFLYNSPLHF	TGTGCCAGCCTCTCAAGATCTCCTGCAGTTATTTTTCTCTATAATTCACCCCTCCACTTT
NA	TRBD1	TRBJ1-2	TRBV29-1	CSARDRVNYGYTF	TGCAGCGCCCGGGACAGGGTCAACTATGGCTACACCTTC
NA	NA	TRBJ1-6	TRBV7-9	CASSLAASNSPLHF	TGTGCCAGCAGCTTAGCTGCCAGCAATTCACCCCTCCACTTT
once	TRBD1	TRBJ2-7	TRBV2	CASGKPGQGVYEQYF	TGTGCCAGTGGTAAACCGGGACAGGGGGTCTACGAGCAGTACTTC
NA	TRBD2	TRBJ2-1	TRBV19	CASIGSAGGVFEQFF	TGTGCCAGTATTGGTAGTGCGGGGGGAGTTTTTGAGCAGTTCTTC
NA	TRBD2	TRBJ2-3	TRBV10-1	CASSDGGRIDTQYF	TGCGCCAGCAGTGACGGCGGGAGGATAGATACGCAGTATTTT
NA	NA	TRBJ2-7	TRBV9	CASSPGGSSYEQYF	TGTGCCAGCAGCCCTGGAGGTTCTTCCTACGAGCAGTACTTC
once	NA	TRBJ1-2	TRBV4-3	CASSQEPGGRYYGYTF	TGCGCCAGCAGCCAAGAGCCTGGCGGCAGGTACTATGGCTACACCTTC
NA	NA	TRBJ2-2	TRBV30	CAWSVTGRELFF	TGTGCCTGGAGTGTAACTGGCCGGGAGCTGTTTTTT
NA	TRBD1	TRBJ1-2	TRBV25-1	CASSEVGQGARGYTF	TGTGCCAGCAGTGAAGTCGGACAGGGGGCGCGTGGCTACACCTTC
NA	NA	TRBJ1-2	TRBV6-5	CASSYSEGMTHGYTF	TGTGCCAGCAGTTACTCGGAGGGGATGACTCATGGCTACACCTTC
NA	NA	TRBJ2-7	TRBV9	CASSLGGTSDEQYF	TGTGCCAGCAGCCTGGGGGGCACAAGCGACGAGCAGTACTTC
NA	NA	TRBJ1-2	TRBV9	CASSVRGGNYGYTF	TGTGCCAGCAGCGTAAGGGGGGGCAACTATGGCTACACCTTC
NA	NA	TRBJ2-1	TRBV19	CASGGGNEQFF	TGTGCCAGCGGTGGGGGCAATGAGCAGTTCTTC
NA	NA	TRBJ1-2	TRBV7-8	CASTTSGWSGYTF	TGTGCCAGCACGACGTCAGGGTGGTCTGGCTACACCTTC
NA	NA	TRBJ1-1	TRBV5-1	CASSLGRAVNTEAFF	TGCGCCAGCAGCCTAGGACGGGCCGTAAACACTGAAGCTTTCTTT
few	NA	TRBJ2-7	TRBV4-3	CASSQGGYEQYF	TGCGCCAGCAGCCAAGGCGGATACGAGCAGTACTTC
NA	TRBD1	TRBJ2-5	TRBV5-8	CASSLMTGAETQYF	TGTGCCAGCAGCCTGATGACAGGGGCGGAGACCCAGTACTTC
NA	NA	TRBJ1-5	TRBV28	CASSLDTRGRDQPQHF	TGTGCCAGCAGTTTAGACACTAGGGGCAGGGATCAGCCCCAGCATTTT
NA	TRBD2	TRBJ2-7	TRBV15	CATSRDGPGGSYEQYF	TGTGCCACCAGCAGAGATGGGCCGGGGGGCTCCTACGAGCAGTACTTC
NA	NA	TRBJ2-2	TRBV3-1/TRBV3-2	CASSHPTSRGGGELFF	TGTGCCAGCAGCCACCCCACTAGCCGTGGAGGCGGGGAGCTGTTTTTT
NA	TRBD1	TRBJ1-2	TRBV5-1	CASSLDGQGAYGYTF	TGCGCCAGCAGCTTGGACGGACAGGGAGCCTATGGCTACACCTTC
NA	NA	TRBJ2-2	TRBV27	CASSSLYHTGELFF	TGTGCCAGCAGTTCGCTGTATCACACCGGGGAGCTGTTTTTT
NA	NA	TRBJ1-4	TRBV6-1	CASSDPGGPSSEKLFF	TGTGCCAGCAGTGACCCCGGGGGGCCGAGTAGTGAAAAACTGTTTTTT
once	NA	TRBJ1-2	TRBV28	CASRNFELGYGYTF	TGTGCCAGCAGGAACTTCGAGTTGGGCTATGGCTACACCTTC
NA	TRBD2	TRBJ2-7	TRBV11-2	CASSLVPGGRIPYEQYF	TGTGCCAGCAGCTTAGTCCCGGGGGGACGGATCCCCTACGAGCAGTACTTC
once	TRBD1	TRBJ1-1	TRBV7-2	CASSWTTGADTEAFF	TGTGCCAGCAGCTGGACCACAGGGGCGGACACTGAAGCTTTCTTT
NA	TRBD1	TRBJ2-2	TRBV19	CASSTGTGNTGELFF	TGTGCCAGTAGTACCGGGACAGGGAACACCGGGGAGCTGTTTTTT
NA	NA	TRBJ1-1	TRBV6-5	CASSYGRGPEAFF	TGTGCCAGCAGTTATGGGAGGGGACCTGAAGCTTTCTTT
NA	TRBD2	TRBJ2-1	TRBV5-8	CASVSGVSPLDNEQFF	TGTGCCAGCGTTAGCGGGGTTAGTCCTCTCGACAATGAGCAGTTCTTC
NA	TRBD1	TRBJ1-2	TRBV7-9	CASSERTLLRGTTNYGYTF	TGTGCCAGCAGCGAGAGGACCCTACTCAGGGGGACGACTAACTATGGCTACACCTTC
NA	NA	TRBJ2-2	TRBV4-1	CASSSPRQGGGLFF	TGCGCCAGCAGCTCACCAAGACAGGGAGGCGGGCTGTTTTTT
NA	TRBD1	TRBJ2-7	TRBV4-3	CASSQEFSGTVYEQYF	TGCGCCAGCAGCCAAGAATTCTCCGGGACAGTGTACGAGCAGTACTTC
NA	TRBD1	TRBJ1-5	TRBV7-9	CASREAGGNGPQHF	TGTGCCAGCAGGGAGGCAGGGGGCAACGGGCCCCAGCATTTT
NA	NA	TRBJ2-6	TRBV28	CASSLRGANVLTF	TGTGCCAGCAGTTTAAGGGGGGCCAACGTCCTGACTTTC
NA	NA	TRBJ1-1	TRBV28	CASNVGLPNTEAFF	TGTGCCAGCAATGTGGGGCTGCCGAACACTGAAGCTTTCTTT
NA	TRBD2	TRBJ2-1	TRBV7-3	CASSITSGGAGNEQFF	TGTGCCAGCAGCATAACTAGCGGGGGGGCCGGAAATGAGCAGTTCTTC
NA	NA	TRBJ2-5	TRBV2	CASSELVATGETQYF	TGTGCCAGCAGTGAACTGGTAGCTACCGGGGAGACCCAGTACTTC
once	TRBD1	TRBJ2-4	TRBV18	CASSPSGTGGLRNIQYF	TGTGCCAGCTCACCATCCGGGACAGGGGGCTTGAGAAACATTCAGTACTTC
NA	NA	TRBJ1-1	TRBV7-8	CASSIMGGNTEAFF	TGTGCCAGCAGCATTATGGGGGGGAACACTGAAGCTTTCTTT
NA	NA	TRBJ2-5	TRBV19	CASRSGHGRETQYF	TGTGCCAGTCGATCCGGCCATGGAAGAGAGACCCAGTACTTC
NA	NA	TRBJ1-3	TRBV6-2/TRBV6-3	CASSLRGSPSGNTIYF	TGTGCCAGCAGTCTGAGGGGATCACCCTCTGGAAACACCATATATTTT